This T cell receptor beta chain was obtained from a study of OX40 agonist ivuxolimab in advanced cancers. Study-level results: Individuals who were partial responders at 0.1-3.0 mg/kg had clonal expansion that ranked among the lowest.

There are 12 residues in the CDR3. The V end lost 6 bases, the J end lost 0 bases, and 5 bases lay between the germline ends. Germline V gene sequence: CDR1 MNHEY, CDR2 SMNVEV (reference sequence). Turning to this clone: Its antigen remains unidentified.

Assay: immunoSEQ multiplex PCR; the TCRdb copy retains only in-frame clones and omits some. The sample records around 94,000 clones, 92% being singletons. The chain has TRBV27 and TRBJ1-1; D remains ambiguous. The receptor was derived from an adult with an advanced solid tumor such as melanoma, head and neck, liver or kidney cancer. The source was CD4+ or CD8+ T cells sorted from blood, collected in a trial of the OX40 agonist ivuxolimab. The CDR3 reads CASRHMNTEAFF. CDR3 DNA: TGTGCCAGCAGGCACATGAACACTGAAGCTTTCTTT.